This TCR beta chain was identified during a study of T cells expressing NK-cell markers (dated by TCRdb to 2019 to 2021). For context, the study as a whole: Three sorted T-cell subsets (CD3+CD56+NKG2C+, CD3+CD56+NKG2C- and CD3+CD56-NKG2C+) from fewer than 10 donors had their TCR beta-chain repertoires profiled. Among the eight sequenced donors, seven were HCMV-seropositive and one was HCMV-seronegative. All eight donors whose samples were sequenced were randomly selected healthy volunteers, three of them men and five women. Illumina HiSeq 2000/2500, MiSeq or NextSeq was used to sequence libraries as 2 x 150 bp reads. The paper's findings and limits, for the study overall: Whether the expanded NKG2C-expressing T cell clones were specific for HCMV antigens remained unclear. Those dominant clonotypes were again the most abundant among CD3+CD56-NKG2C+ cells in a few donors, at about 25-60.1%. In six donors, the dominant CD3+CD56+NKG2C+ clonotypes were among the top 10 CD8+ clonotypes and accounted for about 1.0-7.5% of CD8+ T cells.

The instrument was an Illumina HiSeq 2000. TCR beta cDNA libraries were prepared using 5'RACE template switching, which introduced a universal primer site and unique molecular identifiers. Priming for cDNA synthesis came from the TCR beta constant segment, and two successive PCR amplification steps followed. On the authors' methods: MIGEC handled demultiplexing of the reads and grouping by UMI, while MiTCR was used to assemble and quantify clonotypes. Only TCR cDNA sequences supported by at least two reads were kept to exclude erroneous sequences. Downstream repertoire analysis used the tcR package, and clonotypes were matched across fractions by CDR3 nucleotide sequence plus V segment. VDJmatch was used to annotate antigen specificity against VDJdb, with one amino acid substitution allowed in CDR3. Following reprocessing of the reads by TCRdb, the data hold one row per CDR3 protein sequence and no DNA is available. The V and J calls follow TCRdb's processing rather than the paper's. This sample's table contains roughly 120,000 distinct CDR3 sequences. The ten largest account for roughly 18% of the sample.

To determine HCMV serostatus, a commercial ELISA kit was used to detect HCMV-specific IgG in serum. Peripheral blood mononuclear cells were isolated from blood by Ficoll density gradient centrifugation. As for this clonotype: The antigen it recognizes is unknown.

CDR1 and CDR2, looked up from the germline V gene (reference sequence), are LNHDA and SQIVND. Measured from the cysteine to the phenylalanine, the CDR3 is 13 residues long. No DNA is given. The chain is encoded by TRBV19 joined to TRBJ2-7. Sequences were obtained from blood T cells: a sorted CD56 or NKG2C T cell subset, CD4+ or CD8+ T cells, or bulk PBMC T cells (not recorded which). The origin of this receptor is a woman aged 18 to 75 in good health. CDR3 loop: CASSIDSGTEQYF.